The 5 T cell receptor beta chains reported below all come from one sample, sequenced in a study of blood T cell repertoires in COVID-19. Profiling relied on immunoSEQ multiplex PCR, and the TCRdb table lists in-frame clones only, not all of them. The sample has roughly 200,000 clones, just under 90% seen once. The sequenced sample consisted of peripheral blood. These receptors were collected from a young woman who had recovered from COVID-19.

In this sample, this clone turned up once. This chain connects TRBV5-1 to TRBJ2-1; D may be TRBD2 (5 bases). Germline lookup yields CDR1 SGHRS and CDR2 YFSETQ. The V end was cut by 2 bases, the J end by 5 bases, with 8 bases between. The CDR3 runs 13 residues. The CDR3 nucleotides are TGCGCCAGCAGCTTACGAGGGAACAATGAGCAGTTCTTC. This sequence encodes CASSLRGNNEQFF.

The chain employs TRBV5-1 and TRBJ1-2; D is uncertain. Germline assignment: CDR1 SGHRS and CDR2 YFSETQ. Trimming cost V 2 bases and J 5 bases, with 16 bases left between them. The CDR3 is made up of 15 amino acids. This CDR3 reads CASSFTPERLYGYTF. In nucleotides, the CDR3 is TGCGCCAGCAGCTTTACCCCCGAGCGGCTATATGGCTACACCTTC.

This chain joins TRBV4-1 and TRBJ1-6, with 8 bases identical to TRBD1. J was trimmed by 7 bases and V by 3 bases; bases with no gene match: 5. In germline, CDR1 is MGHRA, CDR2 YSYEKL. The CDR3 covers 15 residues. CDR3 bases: TGCGCCAGCAGCCAGACAGGGGCTAGCAATTCACCCCTCCACTTT. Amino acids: CASSQTGASNSPLHF.

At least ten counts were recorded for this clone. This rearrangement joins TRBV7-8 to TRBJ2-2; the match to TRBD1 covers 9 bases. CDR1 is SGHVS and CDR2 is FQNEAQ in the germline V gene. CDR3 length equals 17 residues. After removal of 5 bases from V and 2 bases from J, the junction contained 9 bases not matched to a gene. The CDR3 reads CASSPPTGQGNTGELFF. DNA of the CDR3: TGTGCCAGCAGCCCTCCCACGGGACAGGGAAACACCGGGGAGCTGTTTTTT. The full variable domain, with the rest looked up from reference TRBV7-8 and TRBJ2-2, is GAGVSQSPRYKVAKRGQDVALRCDPISGHVSLFWYQQALGQGPEFLTYFQNEAQLDKSGLPSDRFFAERPEGSVSTLKIQRTQQEDSAVYLCASSPPTGQGNTGELFFGEGSRLTVL.

The DNA of the CDR3 is TGTGCCAGCAGCCAAGGGACAGGGTCGGGAGAGACCCAGTACTTC. The encoded protein is CASSQGTGSGETQYF. V and J are TRBV7-9 and TRBJ2-5, with 9 bases fitting TRBD1. Germline V gene lookup returns CDR1 SEHNR and CDR2 FQNEAQ (reference sequence). The J segment lost 4 bases and the V segment lost 5 bases, leaving 8 bases of the junction unmatched. The CDR3 is made up of 15 amino acids.